Below, 25 T cell receptor beta chains from the same sample are listed, as sequenced in a study of shared clonotypes between healthy human individuals (dated by TCRdb to about 2020). Library preparation used the immunoSEQ multiplex PCR assay. Sourced from immuneACCESS, this table was stored by TCRdb with only in-frame sequences that have V and J called. A share of the clones is absent; for the studies checked, an unresolved V gene accounts for under half, and the remainder has no known explanation. The sample yields about 480,000 clones; around 79% were counted once. 9.5% to 15% of the sample comes from the top ten. The sequenced sample consisted of PBMCs. The source of these receptors is a woman between 40 and 55 years old in good health. Some clones in this sample may be carry-over from other donors' samples.

The chain links TRBV4-2 to TRBJ1-2; TRBD1 might be the D (5 bases). The CDR3 runs 14 residues. The germline gives CDR1 LGHNA, CDR2 YNFKEQ. V was trimmed by 0 bases and J by 2 bases, leaving 7 bases between them. CDR3 in DNA: TGTGCCAGCAGCCAAGATCGACAGAACTATGGCTACACCTTC. Translation gives CASSQDRQNYGYTF.

This clone was detected only a few times. The rearrangement joins TRBV11-3 to TRBJ2-1; the match to TRBD2 covers 7 bases. The V and J ends lost 9 bases and 3 bases, in that order; junction bases with no gene match: 11. Germline V gene sequence: CDR1 SGHNT, CDR2 YENEEA. The CDR3 is 15 residues long. CDR3 sequence: CASSRRGVGYNEQFF. CDR3 DNA sequence: TGTGCCAGTTCACGACGGGGGGTCGGCTACAATGAGCAGTTCTTC.

The V call is TRBV2, the J call TRBJ1-4; the D is unclear. The CDR3 covers 13 residues. Germline V gene sequence: CDR1 SNHLY, CDR2 FYNNEI. Trimming took 6 bases from V and 7 from J, leaving 12 bases between them. CDR3 coding DNA: TGTGCCAGCAGGCTCCCCGGTACTGAAAAACTGTTTTTT. It is translated as CASRLPGTEKLFF.

The chain combines TRBV5-1 with TRBJ1-2, with D unclear. Trimming removed 4 bases from V and 4 bases from J, with 20 bases in between. There are 16 residues in the CDR3. Germline values: CDR1 SGHRS, CDR2 YFSETQ. The CDR3 DNA reads TGCGCCAGCAGCCCAGATAGGGCCCATACTCCCTATGGCTACACCTTC. Residues: CASSPDRAHTPYGYTF. The full variable domain, with the rest looked up from reference TRBV5-1 and TRBJ1-2, is KAGVTQTPRYLIKTRGQQVTLSCSPISGHRSVSWYQQTPGQGLQFLFEYFSETQRNKGNFPGRFSGRQFSNSRSEMNVSTLELGDSALYLCASSPDRAHTPYGYTFGSGTRLTVV.

CDR3 sequence reads: CASSFRQGAREKLFF. The DNA of the CDR3 is TGTGCCAGCAGTTTCCGACAGGGGGCAAGGGAAAAACTGTTTTTT. The chain is built from TRBV27 and TRBJ1-4; 10 bases are shared with TRBD1. The germline V gene has CDR1 MNHEY and CDR2 SMNVEV (reference sequence). The CDR3 has 15 residues. With V trimmed by 3 bases and J by 8 bases, 6 bases remained unmatched.

The chain combines TRBV27 with TRBJ2-2, with D possibly being TRBD1 (5 bases). V was shortened by 6 bases and J by 1 base, with 12 bases between the two germline ends. Germline V lookup: CDR1 MNHEY, CDR2 SMNVEV (reference sequence). The CDR3 loop spans 15 amino acids. This CDR3 is CASRRTYRNTGELFF. CDR3 nucleotide sequence: TGTGCCAGCAGGCGGACATATCGGAACACCGGGGAGCTGTTTTTT.

As concerns this clone: The same CDR3 also results from other DNA sequences found in this sample. The chain carries TRBV28 and TRBJ1-4; the D is unclear. Trimming removed 11 bases at V and 8 bases at J, with 9 bases between. The germline V gene has CDR1 MDHEN and CDR2 SYDVKM. CDR3 length: 10 residues. The CDR3 spells CASGREKLFF. In DNA, the CDR3 is TGTGCCTCGGGGAGGGAAAAACTGTTTTTT.

The chain carries TRBV7-9 and TRBJ2-7; 9 bases line up with TRBD2. The CDR3 loop spans 14 amino acids. After removal of 1 base from V and 6 bases from J, the junction contained 4 bases not matched to a gene. Germline V gene sequence: CDR1 SEHNR, CDR2 FQNEAQ (reference sequence). The CDR3 loop is CASSLGGLALEQYF. In DNA form, the CDR3 reads TGTGCCAGCAGCTTAGGGGGACTAGCCCTCGAGCAGTACTTC.

The chain joins TRBV7-8 to TRBJ1-1; no firm D call. Germline CDR1 reads SGHVS; CDR2 reads FQNEAQ. V lost 5 bases and J lost 4, with 26 bases in between. CDR3 length: 18 amino acids. DNA for the CDR3: TGTGCCAGCAGCCTCATACCCCAGAGTCACAGCGTCCCCACTGAAGCTTTCTTT. Translated: CASSLIPQSHSVPTEAFF.

A few counts support this clone. The rearrangement links TRBV30 to TRBJ1-2; D is uncertain. The germline V gene has CDR1 GTSNPN and CDR2 SVGIG (reference sequence). The CDR3 runs 12 residues. The V gene lost 0 bases and the J gene lost 7 bases, with 9 bases spanning the gap. CDR3 residues: CAWSVGTIGYTF. The CDR3 DNA follows: TGTGCCTGGAGTGTGGGAACCATTGGCTACACCTTC. Complete variable domain (other parts from reference TRBV30 and TRBJ1-2): SQTIHQWPATLVQPVGSPLSLECTVEGTSNPNLYWYRQAAGRGLQLLFYSVGIGQISSEVPQNLSASRPQDRQFILSSKKLLLSDSGFYLCAWSVGTIGYTFGSGTRLTVV.

The gene calls are TRBV21-1 and TRBJ2-2; the D call TRBD1 from the table was never checked on the DNA. TRBV21-1 is listed as a pseudogene. The CDR3 runs 16 residues. For the CDR3, the DNA is TGTGCCAGCAGCACCCCCGGGACAGGGGGCAGCGGGGAGCTGTTTTTT. This translates into CASSTPGTGGSGELFF.

V is TRBV19 and J is TRBJ1-1; 7 bases fit TRBD1. V shed 5 bases, J shed 5 bases, and the junction held 5 bases outside the gene matches. Germline CDR1 and CDR2: LNHDA and SQIVND (reference sequence). CDR3 length: 13 amino acids. CDR3 sequence reads: CASSVTGLTEAFF. The CDR3 nucleotides are TGTGCCAGTAGTGTGACAGGGTTAACTGAAGCTTTCTTT. Based on the CDR3 plus reference TRBV19 and TRBJ1-1, the full variable domain is DGGITQSPKYLFRKEGQNVTLSCEQNLNHDAMYWYRQDPGQGLRLIYYSQIVNDFQKGDIAEGYSVSREKKESFPLTVTSAQKNPTAFYLCASSVTGLTEAFFGQGTRLTVV.

This clone was counted a few times. The chain combines TRBV6-5 with TRBJ1-2; no reliable D call. Germline assignment: CDR1 MNHEY and CDR2 SVGAGI. The CDR3 length is 16 residues. The V end was cut by 2 bases, the J end by 8 bases, with 21 bases between. DNA of the CDR3: TGTGCCAGCAGTTACGAGGTCGCTGAGTACGTTACCGGCTACACCTTC. Translating gives CASSYEVAEYVTGYTF.

The V call is TRBV6-6, the J call TRBJ2-3; tentatively, D is TRBD2 (6 bases). V was pared by 4 bases and J by 0 bases, with 11 bases between. Germline CDR1 is MNHNY and CDR2 is SVGAGI (reference sequence). This CDR3 spans 15 amino acids. The CDR3 DNA reads TGTGCCAGCAGTTGGCGGGGCTTTAGCACAGATACGCAGTATTTT. This codes for CASSWRGFSTDTQYF.

V is TRBV4-3 and J is TRBJ2-7, with TRBD1 matching over 7 bases. The V gene end was trimmed by 0 bases and the J gene end by 5 bases; junction bases not matched to a gene: 7. The CDR3 is 15 amino acids. Germline assignment: CDR1 LGHNA and CDR2 YSLEER. CDR3 in DNA: TGCGCCAGCAGCCAAGACAGGAACAGGGGCGACGAGCAGTACTTC. Encoded protein: CASSQDRNRGDEQYF.

This chain connects TRBV19 to TRBJ2-7, with D possibly TRBD1 on 6 matching bases. CDR1 and CDR2 from the germline V gene are LNHDA and SQIVND (reference sequence). Trimming pared 3 bases from V and 4 bases from J, leaving 13 bases between. The length of the CDR3 is 14 residues. CDR3: CASSITGHGYEQYF. The DNA of the CDR3 is TGTGCCAGTAGTATCACAGGGCACGGGTACGAGCAGTACTTC. Full variable domain (remainder filled in from reference TRBV19 and TRBJ2-7): DGGITQSPKYLFRKEGQNVTLSCEQNLNHDAMYWYRQDPGQGLRLIYYSQIVNDFQKGDIAEGYSVSREKKESFPLTVTSAQKNPTAFYLCASSITGHGYEQYFGPGTRLTVT.

The chain links TRBV19 to TRBJ1-2; 7 positions match TRBD1. CDR1 LNHDA and CDR2 SQIVND come from the germline V gene (reference sequence). Germline trimming cut 5 bases from V and 8 bases from J; bases unmatched to any gene: 11. The CDR3 runs 14 residues. CDR3 loop: CASSFSGTEVGYTF. The CDR3 DNA follows: TGTGCCAGTAGTTTTTCCGGGACAGAGGTCGGCTACACCTTC.

The chain employs TRBV28 and TRBJ2-2; D may match TRBD1 or TRBD2 (5 bases each). Trimming pared 4 bases from V and 2 bases from J, leaving 14 bases between. Germline assignment: CDR1 MDHEN and CDR2 SYDVKM. The CDR3 spans 16 residues. The CDR3 DNA reads as TGTGCCAGCAGTTCACCCGGGACGGACAACACCGGGGAGCTGTTTTTT. This encodes CASSSPGTDNTGELFF.

The chain is built from TRBV4-3 and TRBJ1-2; 10 nucleotides agree with TRBD1. V shed 6 bases and J 8 bases; nucleotides not matched to a gene: 12. Germline loops: CDR1 LGHNA, CDR2 YSLEER. The CDR3 totals 15 residues. Here the CDR3 reads CASSPSRQGAQGYTF. The CDR3 DNA follows: TGCGCCAGCAGTCCAAGCCGACAGGGGGCCCAAGGCTACACCTTC.

For this clone: This specimen includes other DNA sequences encoding the same CDR3. The V call is TRBV4-1, the J call TRBJ2-5; 10 positions match TRBD2. V was pared by 1 base and J by 3 bases, with 2 bases of the junction left unmatched. The V gene's germline CDR1 is MGHRA and CDR2 YSYEKL. The CDR3 spans 15 residues. The DNA for the CDR3 is TGCGCCAGCAGCCAAGGGCTAGCGGGAGAAGAGACCCAGTACTTC. As protein: CASSQGLAGEETQYF.

This chain connects TRBV10-3 to TRBJ2-7, with TRBD2 matching 10 bases. The germline CDR1 and CDR2 sequences are ENHRY and SYGVKD. The CDR3 has 17 amino acids. J lost 0 bases, V lost 0 bases, and 5 bases had no gene match. The CDR3 DNA is TGTGCCATCAGTGAGTCGGGAACTAGCGGGGTCTCCTACGAGCAGTACTTC. This sequence encodes CAISESGTSGVSYEQYF.

The chain employs TRBV7-2 and TRBJ1-2, with 10 bases matching TRBD1. There are 14 residues in the CDR3. Germline loops: CDR1 SGHTA, CDR2 FQGNSA. The V and J ends lost 5 bases and 3 bases, in that order; junction bases with no gene match: 3. CDR3 sequence: CASSGGQGYYGYTF. The CDR3 bases are TGTGCCAGCAGCGGGGGACAGGGGTACTATGGCTACACCTTC.

J is TRBJ2-7 and V is TRBV5-1; TRBD2 is a possible D gene (7 bases). Per germline, CDR1 SGHRS and CDR2 YFSETQ. This CDR3 contains 14 residues. The germline V and J ends were trimmed by 0 bases and 7 bases, with 14 bases remaining between them. CDR3 residues: CASSLEGGAWEQYF. As DNA, the CDR3 is TGCGCCAGCAGCTTGGAAGGGGGGGCCTGGGAGCAGTACTTC.

This clone was picked up many times. At the DNA level, this CDR3 is encoded by other sequences in the same sample as well. The chain joins TRBV28 to TRBJ1-4, with D uncertain. The CDR3 has 14 residues. Trimming stripped 5 bases from V and 0 bases from J, with 7 bases between. Germline CDR1 reads MDHEN; CDR2 reads SYDVKM. The CDR3 loop is CASSRVATNEKLFF. For the CDR3, the DNA is TGTGCCAGCAGTCGAGTTGCAACTAATGAAAAACTGTTTTTT.

CDR3 amino acids: CASSLKMGFGYTF. The CDR3 DNA reads TGTGCCAGCAGCTTAAAAATGGGGTTTGGCTACACCTTC. The chain employs TRBV11-3 and TRBJ1-2; D call uncertain. The CDR3 covers 13 residues. V lost 2 bases to trimming and J lost 7 bases, with 11 bases between them. Germline V gene data show CDR1 as SGHNT and CDR2 as YENEEA. The full variable domain, rest sourced from reference TRBV11-3 and TRBJ1-2, is EAGVVQSPRYKIIEKKQPVAFWCNPISGHNTLYWYLQNLGQGPELLIRYENEEAVDDSQLPKDRFSAERLKGVDSTLKIQPAELGDSAVYLCASSLKMGFGYTFGSGTRLTVV.